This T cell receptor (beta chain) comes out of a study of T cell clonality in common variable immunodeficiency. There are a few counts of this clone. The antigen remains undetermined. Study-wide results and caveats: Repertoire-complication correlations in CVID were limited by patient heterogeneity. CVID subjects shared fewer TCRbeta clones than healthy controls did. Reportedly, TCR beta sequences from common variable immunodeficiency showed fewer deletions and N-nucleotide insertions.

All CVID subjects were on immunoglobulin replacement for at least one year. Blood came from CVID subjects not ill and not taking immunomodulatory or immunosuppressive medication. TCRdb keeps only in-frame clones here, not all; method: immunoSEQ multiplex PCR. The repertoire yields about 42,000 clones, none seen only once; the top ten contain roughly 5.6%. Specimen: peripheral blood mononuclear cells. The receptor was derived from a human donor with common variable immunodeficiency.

The CDR3 DNA, read in part, is TGTGCCAGCAGTCAGGACAGGTTCCAAGAGACC. It translates to CASSQDRFQET. The whole CDR3 protein reads CASSQDRFQETQYF. The rearrangement uses TRBV6-2 or TRBV6-3 and TRBJ2-5, with 7 bases lining up with TRBD1. Read coverage stops 3 residues before the CDR3 terminus; the germline J gene supplies the remainder. This CDR3 contains 14 residues. Germline loops: CDR1 MNHEY, CDR2 SVGEGT. Losses at the gene ends were 5 bases for V and 1 base for J; bases not matched to a gene: 4.